Each of the 17 T cell receptor beta chains below was sequenced from the same sample in a study of cytomegalovirus exposure and HLA in healthy donors. Both 60 Vbeta primers and 13 Jbeta primers went into the PCR. Generated by immunoSEQ multiplex PCR, the TCRdb table keeps only in-frame clones and is missing some. Of 29,000 or so clones in the sample, more than 55% were seen once. Sample: PBMCs. The receptors here all came from a male donor in good health and CMV-seropositive.

This chain joins TRBV5-1 and TRBJ2-6, with D unresolved. CDR1 and CDR2 (germline): SGHRS, YFSETQ. Trimming took 0 bases from V and 0 from J, leaving 10 bases between them. The CDR3 contains 17 residues. DNA for the CDR3: TGCGCCAGCAGCTTGGAGGCAGGCCGCTCTGGGGCCAACGTCCTGACTTTC. It yields the protein CASSLEAGRSGANVLTF.

This clone came up a few times. The gene calls are TRBV19 and TRBJ2-5, with D maybe TRBD1 (7 bases). Trimming shortened V by 6 bases and J by 1 base, and 12 bases separated the two germline ends. CDR1 is LNHDA and CDR2 is SQIVND in the germline V gene (reference sequence). The CDR3 sequence is 14 residues long. The CDR3 reads CASSTRDSQETQYF. CDR3 nucleotides: TGTGCCAGTAGCACGCGGGACAGCCAAGAGACCCAGTACTTC.

This clone came up once. This chain connects TRBV30 to TRBJ2-7, with D tentatively TRBD1 (6 bases). The germline gives CDR1 GTSNPN, CDR2 SVGIG (reference sequence). With 0 bases removed from V and 5 bases from J, the gap between germline ends came to 14 bases. The CDR3 has 14 amino acids. The CDR3 spells CAWSVSTGPHEQYF. The CDR3 region has the DNA TGTGCCTGGAGTGTATCCACAGGGCCCCACGAGCAGTACTTC. Complete variable domain (other parts from reference TRBV30 and TRBJ2-7): SQTIHQWPATLVQPVGSPLSLECTVEGTSNPNLYWYRQAAGRGLQLLFYSVGIGQISSEVPQNLSASRPQDRQFILSSKKLLLSDSGFYLCAWSVSTGPHEQYFGPGTRLTVT.

The gene calls are TRBV5-1 and TRBJ1-1; TRBD1 matches 12 bases. The CDR3 has 17 amino acids. Germline-derived CDR1 and CDR2 are SGHRS and YFSETQ. V was clipped by 7 bases and J by 5 bases; unmatched bases: 15. The CDR3 loop is CASGPGTGGWLSTEAFF. The CDR3 DNA sequence: TGCGCCAGCGGACCAGGGACAGGGGGCTGGTTATCAACTGAAGCTTTCTTT. The complete variable domain, with remaining parts taken from reference TRBV5-1 and TRBJ1-1, reads KAGVTQTPRYLIKTRGQQVTLSCSPISGHRSVSWYQQTPGQGLQFLFEYFSETQRNKGNFPGRFSGRQFSNSRSEMNVSTLELGDSALYLCASGPGTGGWLSTEAFFGQGTRLTVV.

The gene calls are TRBV30 and TRBJ1-1, with 7 nucleotides matching TRBD1. V lost 5 bases, J lost 1 base, and 4 bases stayed unmatched. CDR1 is GTSNPN, CDR2 SVGIG, per germline (reference sequence). CDR3 size: 13 residues. CDR3 residues: CAWGGQQNTEAFF. The DNA for the CDR3 is TGTGCCTGGGGGGGACAGCAGAACACTGAAGCTTTCTTT.

This rearrangement joins TRBV6-5 to TRBJ1-1, with D maybe TRBD1 (6 bases). V was clipped by 6 bases and J by 3 bases, with 11 bases between them. This CDR3 has 13 amino acids. CDR1 and CDR2 from the germline V gene are MNHEY and SVGAGI. The CDR3 DNA is TGTGCCAGCAGCCCCACAGGGTACACTGAAGCTTTCTTT. Translated: CASSPTGYTEAFF.

The chain is built from TRBV18 and TRBJ1-4, with 8 bases aligning to TRBD1. Germline V gives CDR1 KGHSH, CDR2 LQKENI. Trimming took 6 bases from V and 3 from J; bases not matched to a gene: 9. The CDR3 is 16 amino acids. The CDR3 DNA sequence: TGTGCCAGCTCCCCCGGACAGGGAGTAGCTAATGAAAAACTGTTTTTT. Translating gives CASSPGQGVANEKLFF.

The rearrangement joins TRBV7-9 to TRBJ1-2, with D unresolved. Trimming cost V 5 bases and J 6 bases, with 13 bases left between them. Germline CDR1 and CDR2: SEHNR and FQNEAQ (reference sequence). This CDR3 comprises 13 residues. CDR3 protein: CASSLDGEHGYTF. The CDR3 DNA sequence: TGTGCCAGCAGCCTAGACGGGGAGCATGGCTACACCTTC.

This clone turned up a few times. V gene TRBV6-1 combines with J gene TRBJ2-6, with unresolved D. Germline values: CDR1 MNHNS, CDR2 SASEGT. V was trimmed by 2 bases and J by 0 bases, leaving 8 bases between them. The CDR3 runs to 16 residues. In nucleotides, the CDR3 is TGTGCCAGCAGTGAACAGGTATCCTCTGGGGCCAACGTCCTGACTTTC. Its translation: CASSEQVSSGANVLTF.

This sequence joins TRBV30 and TRBJ2-3; D remains unclear. The CDR3 extends over 13 amino acids. CDR1 and CDR2 from the germline V gene are GTSNPN and SVGIG (reference sequence). V lost 2 bases, J lost 2 bases, and 8 bases lay in between. The DNA for the CDR3 is TGTGCCTGGAGTAGAGAGCTCACAGATACGCAGTATTTT. This codes for CAWSRELTDTQYF.

This clone was counted ten times or more. CDR3 nucleotides: TGTGCCAGCAGCCCCCCGGGACAGGGGGCGTATGAGCAGTACTTC. This translates into CASSPPGQGAYEQYF. This chain uses TRBV5-6 with TRBJ2-7; TRBD1 aligns across 12 bases. Germline assignment: CDR1 SGHDT and CDR2 YYEEEE. The CDR3 is 15 residues long. Unmatched junction bases numbered 9, after V lost 4 bases and J lost 7 bases. The variable domain in full, completed from reference TRBV5-6 and TRBJ2-7, reads DAGVTQSPTHLIKTRGQQVTLRCSPKSGHDTVSWYQQALGQGPQFIFQYYEEEERQRGNFPDRFSGHQFPNYSSELNVNALLLGDSALYLCASSPPGQGAYEQYFGPGTRLTVT.

The J gene is TRBJ1-1, the V gene TRBV6-5; 9 positions agree with TRBD1. The length of the CDR3 is 13 residues. From germline, CDR1 is MNHEY and CDR2 SVGAGI. J lost 9 bases, V lost 6 bases, and 8 bases had no gene match. DNA for the CDR3: TGTGCCAGCAGGGGACAGGGAAACGGTCAAGCTTTCTTT. It codes for CASRGQGNGQAFF.

The chain uses TRBV5-4 and TRBJ1-1, with 7 bases lining up with TRBD1. Germline-derived CDR1 and CDR2 are SGHNT and YYREEE (reference sequence). The CDR3 runs to 15 residues. The ends lost 4 bases at V and 1 base at J; junction bases unmatched: 7. The CDR3: CASSARQGPNTEAFF. In DNA form, the CDR3 reads TGTGCCAGCAGCGCTCGACAGGGACCGAACACTGAAGCTTTCTTT. Full variable domain (rest looked up from reference TRBV5-4 and TRBJ1-1): ETGVTQSPTHLIKTRGQQVTLRCSSQSGHNTVSWYQQALGQGPQFIFQYYREEENGRGNFPPRFSGLQFPNYSSELNVNALELDDSALYLCASSARQGPNTEAFFGQGTRLTVV.

Turning to this clone: Other nucleotide sequences in the sample specify the same CDR3. This chain connects TRBV6-5 to TRBJ1-1; the D gene is possibly TRBD1 (6 bases). V was clipped by 6 bases and J by 4 bases, with 15 bases between them. This CDR3 contains 14 residues. Germline CDR1 MNHEY, CDR2 SVGAGI. CDR3 DNA: TGTGCCAGCAGCCCTGAGGGGGTTATCACTGAAGCTTTCTTT. It codes for CASSPEGVITEAFF.

J is TRBJ2-3 and V is TRBV14; D is possibly TRBD1 (6 bases). Germline V CDR1 and CDR2: SGHDN, FVKESK. V was trimmed by 4 bases and J by 2 bases, leaving 13 bases between them. This CDR3 is built from 15 residues. The CDR3 DNA sequence: TGTGCCAGCAGCCCCAGACAGGCCAACACAGATACGCAGTATTTT. It yields the protein CASSPRQANTDTQYF.

In this sample, this clone turned up a few times. The genes are TRBV6-4 and TRBJ1-1; the D gene is possibly TRBD1 (5 bases). The CDR3 loop spans 13 amino acids. CDR1 and CDR2 from the germline V gene are MRHNA and SNTAGT. V lost 3 bases and J lost 4, with 9 bases in between. CDR3: CASSEQEGTEAFF. For the CDR3, the DNA is TGTGCCAGCAGTGAACAGGAAGGCACTGAAGCTTTCTTT.

This chain links TRBV6-5 with TRBJ1-2, with a weak D call TRBD1 (5 bases). Trimming cost V 6 bases and J 8 bases, with 10 bases left between them. Germline loops: CDR1 MNHEY, CDR2 SVGAGI. The CDR3 extends over 11 amino acids. This CDR3 reads CASRGGWGYTF. CDR3 DNA: TGTGCCAGCAGGGGGGGATGGGGCTACACCTTC.